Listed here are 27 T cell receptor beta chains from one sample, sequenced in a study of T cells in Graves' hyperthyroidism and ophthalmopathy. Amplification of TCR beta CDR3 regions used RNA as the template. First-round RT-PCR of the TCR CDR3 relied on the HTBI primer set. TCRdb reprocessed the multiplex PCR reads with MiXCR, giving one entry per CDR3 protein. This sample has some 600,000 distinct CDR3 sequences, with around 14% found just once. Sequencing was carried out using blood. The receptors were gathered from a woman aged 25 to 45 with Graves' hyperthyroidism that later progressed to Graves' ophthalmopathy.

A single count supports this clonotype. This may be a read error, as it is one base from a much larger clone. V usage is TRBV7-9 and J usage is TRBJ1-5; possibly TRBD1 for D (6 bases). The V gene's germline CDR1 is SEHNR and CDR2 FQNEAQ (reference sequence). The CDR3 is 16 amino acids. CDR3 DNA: TGTGCCAGCAGCTTAGCGTCAACAGGGAGGCATCAGCCCCAGCAGTTT. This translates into CASSLASTGRHQPQQF.

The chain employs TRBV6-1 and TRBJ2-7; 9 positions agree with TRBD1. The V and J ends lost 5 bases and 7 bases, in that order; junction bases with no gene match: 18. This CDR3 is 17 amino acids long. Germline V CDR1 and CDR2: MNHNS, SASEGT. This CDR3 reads CASSPSDSRDRVYEQYF. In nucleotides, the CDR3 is TGTGCCAGCAGTCCGTCCGACAGCCGGGACAGGGTATATGAGCAGTACTTC.

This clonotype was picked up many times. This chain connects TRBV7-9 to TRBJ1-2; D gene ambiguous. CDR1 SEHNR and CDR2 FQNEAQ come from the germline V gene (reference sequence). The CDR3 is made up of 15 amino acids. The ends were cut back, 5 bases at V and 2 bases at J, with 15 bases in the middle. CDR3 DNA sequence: TGTGCCAGCAGCACGCTTACCAGCGGAAACTATGGCTACACCTTC. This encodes CASSTLTSGNYGYTF.

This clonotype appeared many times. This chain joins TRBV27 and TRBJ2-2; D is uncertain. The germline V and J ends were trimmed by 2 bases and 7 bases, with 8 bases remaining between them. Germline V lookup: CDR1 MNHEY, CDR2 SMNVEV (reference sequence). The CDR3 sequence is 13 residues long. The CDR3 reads CASSLVRDGELFF. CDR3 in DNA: TGTGCCAGCAGTTTAGTAAGGGACGGGGAGCTGTTTTTT.

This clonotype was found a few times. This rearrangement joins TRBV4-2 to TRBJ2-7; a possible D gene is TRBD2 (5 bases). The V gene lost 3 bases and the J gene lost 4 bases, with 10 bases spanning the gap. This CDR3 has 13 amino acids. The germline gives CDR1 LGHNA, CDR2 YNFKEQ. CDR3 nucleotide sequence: TGTGCCAGCAGCCATCATCTAGCTTACGAGCAGTACTTC. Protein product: CASSHHLAYEQYF.

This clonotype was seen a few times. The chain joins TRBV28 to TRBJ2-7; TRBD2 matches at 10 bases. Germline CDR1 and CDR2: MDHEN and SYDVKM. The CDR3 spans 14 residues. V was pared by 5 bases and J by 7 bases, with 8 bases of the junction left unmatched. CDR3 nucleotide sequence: TGTGCCAGCAGTCGTCTAGCGGGAGAACATGAGCAGTACTTC. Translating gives CASSRLAGEHEQYF.

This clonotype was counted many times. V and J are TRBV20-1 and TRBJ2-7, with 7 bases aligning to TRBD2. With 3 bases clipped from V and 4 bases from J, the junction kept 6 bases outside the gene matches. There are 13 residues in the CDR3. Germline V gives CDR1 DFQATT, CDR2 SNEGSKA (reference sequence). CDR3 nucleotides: TGCAGTGCTAGCCCCCCGGGAGGTTACGAGCAGTACTTC. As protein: CSASPPGGYEQYF.

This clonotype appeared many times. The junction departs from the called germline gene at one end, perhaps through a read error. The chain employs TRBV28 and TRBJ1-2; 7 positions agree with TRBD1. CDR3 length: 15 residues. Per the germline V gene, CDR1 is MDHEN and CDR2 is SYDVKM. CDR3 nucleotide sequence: TGTGCCAGCACCACTAGGGGACAGCCTAATTATGGCTACACCTTC. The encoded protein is CASTTRGQPNYGYTF.

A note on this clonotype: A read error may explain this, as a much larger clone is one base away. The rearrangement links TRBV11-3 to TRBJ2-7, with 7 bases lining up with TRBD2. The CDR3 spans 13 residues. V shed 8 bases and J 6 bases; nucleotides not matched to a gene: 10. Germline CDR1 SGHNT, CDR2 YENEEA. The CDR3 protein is CASGRGDSAEQYF. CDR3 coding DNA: TGTGCCAGCGGTCGGGGGGACTCAGCCGAGCAGTACTTC. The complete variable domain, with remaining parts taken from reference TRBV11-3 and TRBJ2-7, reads EAGVVQSPRYKIIEKKQPVAFWCNPISGHNTLYWYLQNLGQGPELLIRYENEEAVDDSQLPKDRFSAERLKGVDSTLKIQPAELGDSAVYLCASGRGDSAEQYFGPGTRLTVT.

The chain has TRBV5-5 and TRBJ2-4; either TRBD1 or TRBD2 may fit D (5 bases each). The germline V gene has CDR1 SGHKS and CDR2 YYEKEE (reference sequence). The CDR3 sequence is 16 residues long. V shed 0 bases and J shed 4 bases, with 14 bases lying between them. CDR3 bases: TGTGCCAGCAGCTTGGAATTTAGGGGCGGGAAAAACATTCAGTACTTC. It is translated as CASSLEFRGGKNIQYF.

CDR3 coding DNA: TGTGCCAGCAGTAAACAGGGAGGGCAGTTCTTC. Protein: CASSKQGGQFF. V is TRBV25-1 and J is TRBJ2-1; D may be TRBD1 or TRBD2 (6 bases each). The CDR3 sequence is 11 residues long. The germline V gene encodes CDR1 MGHDK and CDR2 SYGVNS. The V and J ends lost 5 bases and 12 bases respectively, with 11 bases between them. The whole variable domain, remainder taken from reference TRBV25-1 and TRBJ2-1, is EADIYQTPRYLVIGTGKKITLECSQTMGHDKMYWYQQDPGMELHLIHYSYGVNSTEKGDLSSESTVSRIRTEHFPLTLESARPSHTSQYLCASSKQGGQFFGPGTRLTVL.

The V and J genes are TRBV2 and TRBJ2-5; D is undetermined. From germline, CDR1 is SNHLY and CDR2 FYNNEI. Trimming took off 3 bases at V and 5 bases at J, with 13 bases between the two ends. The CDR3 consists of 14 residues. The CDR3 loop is CASSEGRDLETQYF. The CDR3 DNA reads TGTGCCAGCAGTGAGGGAAGGGATTTGGAGACCCAGTACTTC.

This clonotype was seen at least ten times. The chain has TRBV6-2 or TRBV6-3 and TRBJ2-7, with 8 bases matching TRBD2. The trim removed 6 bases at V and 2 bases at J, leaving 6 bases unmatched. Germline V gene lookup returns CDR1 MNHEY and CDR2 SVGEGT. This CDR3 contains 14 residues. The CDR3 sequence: CASRLAGGTYEQYF. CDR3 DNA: TGTGCCAGCAGGTTGGCGGGAGGTACCTACGAGCAGTACTTC.

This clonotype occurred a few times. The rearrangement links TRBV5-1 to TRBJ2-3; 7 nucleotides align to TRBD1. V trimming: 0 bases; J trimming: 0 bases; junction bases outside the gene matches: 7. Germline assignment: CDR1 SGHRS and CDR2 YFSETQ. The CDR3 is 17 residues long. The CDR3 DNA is TGCGCCAGCAGCTTGGGGGCAGGGGGAGCTAGCACAGATACGCAGTATTTT. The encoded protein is CASSLGAGGASTDTQYF. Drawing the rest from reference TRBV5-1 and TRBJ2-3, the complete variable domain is KAGVTQTPRYLIKTRGQQVTLSCSPISGHRSVSWYQQTPGQGLQFLFEYFSETQRNKGNFPGRFSGRQFSNSRSEMNVSTLELGDSALYLCASSLGAGGASTDTQYFGPGTRLTVL.

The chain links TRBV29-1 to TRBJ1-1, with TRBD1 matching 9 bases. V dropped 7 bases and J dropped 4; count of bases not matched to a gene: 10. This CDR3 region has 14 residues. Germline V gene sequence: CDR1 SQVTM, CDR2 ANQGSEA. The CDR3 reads CSAGGGTGFTEAFF. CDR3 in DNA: TGCAGCGCTGGCGGGGGGACAGGGTTCACTGAAGCTTTCTTT.

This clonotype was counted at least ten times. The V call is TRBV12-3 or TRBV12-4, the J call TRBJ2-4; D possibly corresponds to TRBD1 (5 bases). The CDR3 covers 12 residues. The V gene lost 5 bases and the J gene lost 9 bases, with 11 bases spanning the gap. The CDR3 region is CASSRGPSIQYF. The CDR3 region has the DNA TGTGCCAGCAGTAGGGGTCCTAGCATTCAGTACTTC.

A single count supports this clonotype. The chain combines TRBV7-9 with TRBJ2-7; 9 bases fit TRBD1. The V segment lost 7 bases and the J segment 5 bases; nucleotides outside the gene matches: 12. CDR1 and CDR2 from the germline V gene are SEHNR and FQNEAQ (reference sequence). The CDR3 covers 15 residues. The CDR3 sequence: CASNNLGQGSNEQYF. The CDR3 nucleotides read TGTGCCAGCAACAACCTAGGACAGGGGAGCAACGAGCAGTACTTC.

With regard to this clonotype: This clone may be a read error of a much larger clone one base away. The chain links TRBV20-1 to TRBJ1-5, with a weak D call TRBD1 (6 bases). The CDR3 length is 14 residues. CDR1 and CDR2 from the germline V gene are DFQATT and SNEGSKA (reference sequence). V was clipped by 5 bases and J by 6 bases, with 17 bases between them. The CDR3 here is CSALDSDRSQPQHF. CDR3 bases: TGCAGTGCTCTAGACAGCGACAGGAGTCAGCCCCAGCATTTT.

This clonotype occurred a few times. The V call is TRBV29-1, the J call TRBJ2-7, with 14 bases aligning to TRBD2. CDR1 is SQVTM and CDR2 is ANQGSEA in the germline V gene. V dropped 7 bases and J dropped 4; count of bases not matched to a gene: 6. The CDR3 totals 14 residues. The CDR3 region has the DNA TGCAGCGCCCTTGGACTAGCGGGAGGTTACGAGCAGTACTTC. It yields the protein CSALGLAGGYEQYF.

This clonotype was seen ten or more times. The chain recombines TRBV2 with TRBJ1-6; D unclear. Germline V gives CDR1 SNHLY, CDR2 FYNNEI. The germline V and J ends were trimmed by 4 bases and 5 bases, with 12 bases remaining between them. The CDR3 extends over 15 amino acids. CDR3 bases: TGTGCCAGCAGTGGGACCGTGGGAAATAATTCACCCCTCCACTTT. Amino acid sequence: CASSGTVGNNSPLHF.

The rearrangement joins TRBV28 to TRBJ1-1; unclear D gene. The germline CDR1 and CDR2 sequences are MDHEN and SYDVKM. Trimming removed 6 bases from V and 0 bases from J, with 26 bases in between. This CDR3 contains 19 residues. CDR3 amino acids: CASSLENIGPHLLNTEAFF. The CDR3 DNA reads TGTGCCAGCAGCCTGGAGAATATTGGCCCCCACCTTTTGAACACTGAAGCTTTCTTT.

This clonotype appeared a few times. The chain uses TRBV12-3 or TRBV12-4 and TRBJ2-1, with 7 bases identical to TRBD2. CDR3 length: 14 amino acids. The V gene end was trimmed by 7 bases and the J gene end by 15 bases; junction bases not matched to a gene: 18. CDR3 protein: CASTDTRRERKLFF. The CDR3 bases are TGTGCCAGCACCGACACACGGCGGGAGAGAAAACTGTTCTTC.

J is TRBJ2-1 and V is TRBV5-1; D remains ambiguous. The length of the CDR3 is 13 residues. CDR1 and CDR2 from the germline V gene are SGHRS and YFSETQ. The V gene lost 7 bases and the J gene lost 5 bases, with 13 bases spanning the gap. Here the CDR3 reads CASGVEPDNEQFF. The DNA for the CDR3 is TGCGCCAGCGGGGTAGAGCCGGACAATGAGCAGTTCTTC.

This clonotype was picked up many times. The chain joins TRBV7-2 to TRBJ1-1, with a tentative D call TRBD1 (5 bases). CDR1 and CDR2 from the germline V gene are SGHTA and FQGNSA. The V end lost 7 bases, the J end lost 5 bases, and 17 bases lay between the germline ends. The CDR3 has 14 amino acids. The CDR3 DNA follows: TGTGCCAGCACCCGTGGGGGGTGGGAAACTGAAGCTTTCTTT. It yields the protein CASTRGGWETEAFF.

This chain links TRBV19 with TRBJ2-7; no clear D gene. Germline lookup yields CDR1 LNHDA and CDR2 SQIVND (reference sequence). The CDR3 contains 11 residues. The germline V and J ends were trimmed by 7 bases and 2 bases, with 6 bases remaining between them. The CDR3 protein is CASKDAYEQYF. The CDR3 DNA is TGTGCCAGTAAGGACGCCTACGAGCAGTACTTC.

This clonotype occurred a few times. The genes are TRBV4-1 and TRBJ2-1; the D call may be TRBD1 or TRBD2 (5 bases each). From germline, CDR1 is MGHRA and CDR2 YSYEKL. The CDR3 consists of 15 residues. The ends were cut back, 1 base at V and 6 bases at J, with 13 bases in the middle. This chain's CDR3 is CASSQAGPPGNEQFF. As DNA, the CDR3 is TGCGCCAGCAGCCAAGCGGGGCCTCCTGGCAATGAGCAGTTCTTC.

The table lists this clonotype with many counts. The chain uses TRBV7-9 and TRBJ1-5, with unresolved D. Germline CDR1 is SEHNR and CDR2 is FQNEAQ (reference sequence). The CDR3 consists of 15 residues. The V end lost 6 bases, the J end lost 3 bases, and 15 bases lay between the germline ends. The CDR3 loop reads CASSLSRGDNQPQHF. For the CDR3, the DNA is TGTGCCAGCAGTTTAAGCCGGGGAGACAATCAGCCCCAGCATTTT.